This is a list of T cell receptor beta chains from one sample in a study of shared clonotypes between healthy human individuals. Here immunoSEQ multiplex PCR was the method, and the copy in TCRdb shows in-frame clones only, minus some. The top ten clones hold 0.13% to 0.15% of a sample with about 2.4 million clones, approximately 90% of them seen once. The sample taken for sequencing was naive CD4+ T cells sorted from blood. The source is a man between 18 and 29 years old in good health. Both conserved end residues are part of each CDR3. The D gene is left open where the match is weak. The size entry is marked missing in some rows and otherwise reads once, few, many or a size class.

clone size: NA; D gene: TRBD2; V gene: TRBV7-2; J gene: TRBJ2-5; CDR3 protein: CASSLSSSGGQETQYF; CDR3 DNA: TGTGCCAGCAGCTTGTCGTCTAGCGGGGGACAAGAGACCCAGTACTTC
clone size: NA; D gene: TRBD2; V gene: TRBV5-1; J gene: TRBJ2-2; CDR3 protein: CASSLLAPGGGTGELFF; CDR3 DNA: TGCGCCAGCAGCCTTCTTGCCCCCGGCGGGGGCACCGGGGAGCTGTTTTTT
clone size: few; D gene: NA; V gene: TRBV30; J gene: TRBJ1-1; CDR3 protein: CAWSVRATNTEAFF; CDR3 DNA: TGTGCCTGGAGTGTGAGGGCTACGAACACTGAAGCTTTCTTT
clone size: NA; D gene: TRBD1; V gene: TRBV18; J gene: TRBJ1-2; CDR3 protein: CASSPGTGDMGGYTF; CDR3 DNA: TGTGCCAGCTCACCAGGGACAGGGGACATGGGTGGCTACACCTTC
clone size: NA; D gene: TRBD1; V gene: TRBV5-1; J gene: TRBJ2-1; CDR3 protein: CASTRTGEVYNEQFF; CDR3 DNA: TGCGCCAGCACTCGGACAGGGGAGGTCTACAATGAGCAGTTCTTC
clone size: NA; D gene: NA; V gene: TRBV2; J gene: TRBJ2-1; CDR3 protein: CASSGTRGNEQFF; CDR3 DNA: TGTGCCAGCAGTGGCACTAGAGGCAATGAGCAGTTCTTC
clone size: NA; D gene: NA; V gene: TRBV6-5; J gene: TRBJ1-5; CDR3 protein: CASSRGGGNNQPQHF; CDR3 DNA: TGTGCCAGCAGTCGAGGAGGGGGTAACAATCAGCCCCAGCATTTT
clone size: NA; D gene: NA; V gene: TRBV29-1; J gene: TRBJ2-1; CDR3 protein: CSAERMGVNEQFF; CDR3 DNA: TGCAGCGCGGAAAGGATGGGGGTCAATGAGCAGTTCTTC
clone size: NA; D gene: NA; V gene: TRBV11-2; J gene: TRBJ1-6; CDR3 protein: CASSLKGHLSSYNSPLHF; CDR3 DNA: TGTGCCAGCAGCTTAAAGGGACACCTCAGCTCCTATAATTCACCCCTCCACTTT
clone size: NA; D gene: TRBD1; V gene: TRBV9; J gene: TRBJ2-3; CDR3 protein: CASSIGGQIGTDTQYF; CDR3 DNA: TGTGCCAGCAGCATAGGGGGACAGATAGGCACAGATACGCAGTATTTT
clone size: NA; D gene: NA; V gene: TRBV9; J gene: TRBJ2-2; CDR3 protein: CASSVDRDGELFF; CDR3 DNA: TGTGCCAGCAGCGTAGACAGGGACGGGGAGCTGTTTTTT
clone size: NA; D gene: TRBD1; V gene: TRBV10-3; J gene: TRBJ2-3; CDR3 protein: CAISEPGQGFADTQYF; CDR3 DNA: TGTGCCATCAGTGAACCGGGACAGGGGTTTGCAGATACGCAGTATTTT
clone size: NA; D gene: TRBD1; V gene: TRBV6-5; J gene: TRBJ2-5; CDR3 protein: CASSPTGQGSETQYF; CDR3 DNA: TGTGCCAGCAGCCCCACAGGACAGGGCTCAGAGACCCAGTACTTC
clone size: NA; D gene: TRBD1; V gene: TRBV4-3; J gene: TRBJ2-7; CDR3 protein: CASSQGRTGGPSYEQYF; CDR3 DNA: TGCGCCAGCAGCCAAGGCCGGACAGGGGGCCCAAGCTACGAGCAGTACTTC
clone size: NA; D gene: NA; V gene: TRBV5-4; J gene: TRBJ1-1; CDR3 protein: CASSLGQGLASTEAFF; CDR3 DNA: TGTGCCAGCAGCTTGGGGCAGGGCTTGGCCAGCACTGAAGCTTTCTTT
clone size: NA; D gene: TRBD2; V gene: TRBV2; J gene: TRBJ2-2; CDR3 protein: CATLAGVGELFF; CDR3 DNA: TGTGCCACCTTAGCGGGAGTGGGGGAGCTGTTTTTT
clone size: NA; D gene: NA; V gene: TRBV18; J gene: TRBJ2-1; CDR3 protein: CASSWGSSYNEQFF; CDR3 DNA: TGTGCCAGCTCATGGGGGAGCTCCTACAATGAGCAGTTCTTC
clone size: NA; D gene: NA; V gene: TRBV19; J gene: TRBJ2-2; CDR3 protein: CASSTPDRVTGELFF; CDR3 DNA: TGTGCCAGTAGTACCCCGGACAGAGTCACCGGGGAGCTGTTTTTT
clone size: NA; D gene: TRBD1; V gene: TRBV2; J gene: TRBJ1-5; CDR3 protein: CASSVDRAQPQHF; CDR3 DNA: TGTGCCAGCAGTGTTGACAGGGCCCAGCCCCAGCATTTT
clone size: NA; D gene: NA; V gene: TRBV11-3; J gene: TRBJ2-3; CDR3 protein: CASSLGRGTDTQYF; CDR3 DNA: TGTGCCAGCAGCTTGGGCAGGGGCACAGATACGCAGTATTTT
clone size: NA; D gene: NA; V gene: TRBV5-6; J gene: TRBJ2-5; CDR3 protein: CASSYFGGAETQYF; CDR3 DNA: TGTGCCAGCAGCTACTTCGGGGGCGCGGAGACCCAGTACTTC
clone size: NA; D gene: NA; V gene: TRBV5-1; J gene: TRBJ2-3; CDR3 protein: CASSLRRGVLTDTQYF; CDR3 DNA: TGCGCCAGCAGCTTGAGAAGAGGGGTCCTCACAGATACGCAGTATTTT
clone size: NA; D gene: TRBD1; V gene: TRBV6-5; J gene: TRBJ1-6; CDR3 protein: CASQGAKSYNSPLHF; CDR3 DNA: TGTGCCAGCCAGGGGGCGAAGTCCTATAATTCACCCCTCCACTTT
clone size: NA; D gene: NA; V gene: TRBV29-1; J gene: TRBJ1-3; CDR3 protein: CSAAGRNSGNTIYF; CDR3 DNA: TGCAGCGCCGCCGGACGGAACTCTGGAAACACCATATATTTT
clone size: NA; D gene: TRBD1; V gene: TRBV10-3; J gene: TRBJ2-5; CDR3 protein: CAIRPGQTSQETQYF; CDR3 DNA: TGTGCCATCAGGCCGGGACAGACCTCCCAAGAGACCCAGTACTTC
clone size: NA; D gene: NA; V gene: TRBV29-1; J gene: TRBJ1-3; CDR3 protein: CSVTTQGYSGNTIYF; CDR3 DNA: TGCAGCGTGACAACACAGGGTTACTCTGGAAACACCATATATTTT
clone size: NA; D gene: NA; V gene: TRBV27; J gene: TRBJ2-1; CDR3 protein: CASRADWESSYNEQFF; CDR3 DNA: TGTGCCAGCAGGGCTGACTGGGAGAGCTCCTACAATGAGCAGTTCTTC
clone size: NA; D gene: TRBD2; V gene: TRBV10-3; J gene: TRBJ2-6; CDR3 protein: CAISELGLAGPLRANVLTF; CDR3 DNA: TGTGCCATCAGTGAGCTGGGGCTAGCGGGGCCTTTGAGGGCCAACGTCCTGACTTTC
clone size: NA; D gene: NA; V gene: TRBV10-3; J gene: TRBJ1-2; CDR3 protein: CAISGSDLANYGYTF; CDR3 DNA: TGTGCCATCAGCGGATCGGACTTAGCTAACTATGGCTACACCTTC
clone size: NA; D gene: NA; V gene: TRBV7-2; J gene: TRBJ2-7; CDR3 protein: CASSQRPLPAEQYF; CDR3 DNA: TGTGCCAGCAGCCAGAGGCCACTCCCGGCCGAGCAGTACTTC
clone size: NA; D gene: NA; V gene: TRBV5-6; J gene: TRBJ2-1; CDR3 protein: CASSLGSLGAPYNEQFF; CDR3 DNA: TGTGCCAGCAGCTTGGGGAGTCTGGGGGCCCCCTACAATGAGCAGTTCTTC
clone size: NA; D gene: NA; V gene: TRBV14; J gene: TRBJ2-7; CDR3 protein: CASSQSSYEQYF; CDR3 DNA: TGTGCCAGCAGCCAATCCTCCTACGAGCAGTACTTC
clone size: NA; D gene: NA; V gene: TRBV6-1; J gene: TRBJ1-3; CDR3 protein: CASTLGPGSGNTIYF; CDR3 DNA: TGTGCCAGCACTCTGGGTCCGGGGAGCGGAAACACCATATATTTT
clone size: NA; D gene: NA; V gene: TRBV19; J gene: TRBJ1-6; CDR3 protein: CASSITRGENSPLHF; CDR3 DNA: TGTGCCAGTAGTATAACCAGAGGGGAGAATTCACCCCTCCACTTT
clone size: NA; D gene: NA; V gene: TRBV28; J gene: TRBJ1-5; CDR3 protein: CASSAGGSNQPQHF; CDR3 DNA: TGTGCCAGCAGTGCCGGCGGGAGCAATCAGCCCCAGCATTTT
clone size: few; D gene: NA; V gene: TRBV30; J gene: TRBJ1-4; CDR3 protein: CAWSVEALTNEKLFF; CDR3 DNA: TGTGCCTGGAGCGTAGAGGCATTAACTAATGAAAAACTGTTTTTT
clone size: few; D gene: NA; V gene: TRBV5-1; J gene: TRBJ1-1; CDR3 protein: CASSMQGTEAFF; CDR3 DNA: TGCGCCAGCAGCATGCAAGGAACTGAAGCTTTCTTT
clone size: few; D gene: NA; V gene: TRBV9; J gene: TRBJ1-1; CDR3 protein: CASSPVTEAFF; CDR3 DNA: TGTGCCAGCAGCCCCGTTACTGAAGCTTTCTTT
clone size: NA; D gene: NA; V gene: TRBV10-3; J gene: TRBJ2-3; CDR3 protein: CAIAQGPISTDTQYF; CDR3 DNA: TGTGCCATTGCCCAGGGCCCGATCAGCACAGATACGCAGTATTTT